The next 27 T cell receptor beta chains were all read from a single sample in a study of blood T cell repertoires in COVID-19 (dated by TCRdb to 2019 to 2021). Library preparation used the immunoSEQ multiplex PCR assay. This immuneACCESS table, as held by TCRdb, lists in-frame sequences with V and J called but not all clones. Of the missing ones, under half trace to an unresolved V gene in checked studies; the others have no known cause. For this sample there are tens of thousands of clones; 79% appear just once. The ten largest clones represent roughly 5.9% of the sample. Material: peripheral blood. These receptors were collected from a woman of 80 years or more with active or convalescent COVID-19.

The rearrangement uses TRBV30 and TRBJ1-4, with 11 bases identical to TRBD1. The V segment lost 0 bases and the J segment 5 bases; nucleotides outside the gene matches: 11. The germline CDR1 and CDR2 sequences are GTSNPN and SVGIG (reference sequence). This CDR3 comprises 18 residues. The CDR3 sequence is CAWSVRWGTGGQNEKLFF. The CDR3 nucleotides read TGTGCCTGGAGTGTACGTTGGGGGACAGGGGGTCAAAATGAAAAACTGTTTTTT.

V gene TRBV5-6 combines with J gene TRBJ1-1; maybe TRBD1 (6 bases). Trimming left V 4 bases short and J 1 base short, with 11 bases between. Looked up from germline, CDR1 is SGHDT and CDR2 is YYEEEE. This CDR3 is 14 amino acids long. DNA for the CDR3: TGTGCCAGCAGCCCAGGGACACGGAACACTGAAGCTTTCTTT. It encodes CASSPGTRNTEAFF.

The V and J genes are TRBV18 and TRBJ2-7; the D is unclear. The CDR3 has 13 amino acids. V was clipped by 3 bases and J by 7 bases, with 13 bases between them. In germline, CDR1 is KGHSH, CDR2 LQKENI. The CDR3 DNA sequence: TGTGCCAGCTCACCGCTCCTGGGCGTGGAGCAGTACTTC. Its translation: CASSPLLGVEQYF.

The chain recombines TRBV7-2 with TRBJ2-2; 11 positions match TRBD2. CDR1 is SGHTA, CDR2 FQGNSA, per germline. There are 19 residues in the CDR3. V gave up 5 bases and J gave up 1 base; unmatched junction bases: 12. As DNA, the CDR3 is TGTGCCAGCAGCCCGCCCAAGATGGGACTAGCGGTGAACACCGGGGAGCTGTTTTTT. Amino acids: CASSPPKMGLAVNTGELFF. Variable domain in full (rest from reference TRBV7-2 and TRBJ2-2): GAGVSQSPSNKVTEKGKDVELRCDPISGHTALYWYRQSLGQGLEFLIYFQGNSAPDKSGLPSDRFSAERTGGSVSTLTIQRTQQEDSAVYLCASSPPKMGLAVNTGELFFGEGSRLTVL.

This chain uses TRBV11-3 with TRBJ2-1; D may be TRBD1 (5 bases). The CDR3 is made up of 14 amino acids. The germline gives CDR1 SGHNT, CDR2 YENEEA. The ends were cut back, 4 bases at V and 4 bases at J, with 11 bases in the middle. The CDR3 DNA reads TGTGCCAGCAGCTCCCCCGACAGTTACAATGAGCAGTTCTTC. This translates into CASSSPDSYNEQFF.

The chain recombines TRBV2 with TRBJ2-5; D remains unclear. The V gene lost 1 base and the J gene lost 5 bases, with 11 bases spanning the gap. Germline lookup yields CDR1 SNHLY and CDR2 FYNNEI. CDR3 length: 14 residues. CDR3 in DNA: TGTGCCAGCAGTGAAGGCCGGGTTCGGGAGACCCAGTACTTC. The encoded protein is CASSEGRVRETQYF.

V gene TRBV4-3 combines with J gene TRBJ2-7, with TRBD1 identical over 7 bases. Trimming took 0 bases from V and 3 from J; bases not matched to a gene: 5. The CDR3 covers 15 residues. Germline CDR1 is LGHNA and CDR2 is YSLEER. The CDR3 spells CASSQDRDSIYEQYF. Here the CDR3 DNA reads TGCGCCAGCAGCCAAGATCGGGACAGCATCTACGAGCAGTACTTC.

The chain combines TRBV23-1 with TRBJ2-4; possibly TRBD1 for D (5 bases). TRBV23-1 is recorded as an ORF, its role being uncertain. V was cut by 7 bases and J by 0 bases, with 13 bases left in between. The CDR3 spans 15 residues. The CDR3 DNA reads as TGCGCCAGCAATGACAGAGTTCTAGCCAAAAACATTCAGTACTTC. It translates to CASNDRVLAKNIQYF.

This chain connects TRBV27 to TRBJ2-3, with D unclear. Trimming took 3 bases from V and 2 from J, leaving 6 bases between them. Germline V lookup: CDR1 MNHEY, CDR2 SMNVEV (reference sequence). The CDR3 has 13 amino acids. In DNA, the CDR3 is TGTGCCAGCAGTTTCCGACACACAGATACGCAGTATTTT. Translation: CASSFRHTDTQYF.

The V gene is TRBV5-3, the J gene TRBJ2-1, with D maybe TRBD2 (5 bases). TRBV5-3 is known as an ORF, though its function is uncertain. Between the trimmed V and J ends, which lost 1 base and 0 bases, there was a span of 11 bases. The CDR3 runs 16 residues. CDR3 in DNA: TGTGCCAGAAGCTTGAACGGGGTGAGCTCCTACAATGAGCAGTTCTTC. It is translated as CARSLNGVSSYNEQFF.

The CDR3 nucleotides are TGTGCCAGCAGTTCGCTAGCGGGGGGGCAAGAGACCCAGTACTTC. This encodes CASSSLAGGQETQYF. The chain joins TRBV6-2 or TRBV6-3 to TRBJ2-5, with 12 positions matching TRBD2. CDR1 and CDR2 (germline): MNHEY, SVGEGT. V lost 4 bases and J lost 2; bases outside the gene matches: 2. This CDR3 region has 15 residues.

This chain connects TRBV6-5 to TRBJ1-5, with a weak D call TRBD1 (5 bases). The CDR3 is 15 amino acids. Per the germline V gene, CDR1 is MNHEY and CDR2 is SVGAGI. The V gene lost 8 bases and the J gene lost 0 bases, with 14 bases spanning the gap. The DNA of the CDR3 is TGTGCCAGCCTCGTCTGGGGGGTTAGCAATCAGCCCCAGCATTTT. Its protein product is CASLVWGVSNQPQHF.

The rearrangement uses TRBV25-1 and TRBJ2-1, with 16 bases aligning to TRBD2. Germline CDR1 MGHDK, CDR2 SYGVNS. The CDR3 length is 17 residues. V lost 4 bases to trimming and J lost 4 bases; unmatched junction nucleotides: 4. The CDR3 is CASSASGLAGGYNEQFF. CDR3 DNA sequence: TGTGCCAGCAGTGCATCGGGACTAGCGGGGGGGTACAATGAGCAGTTCTTC.

The chain has TRBV28 and TRBJ2-1, with no clear D. Germline values: CDR1 MDHEN, CDR2 SYDVKM. V lost 4 bases to trimming and J lost 3 bases, with 13 bases between them. The CDR3 is 15 amino acids. CDR3 bases: TGTGCCAGCAGTTCCTTATTCCGACTCTACAATGAGCAGTTCTTC. Amino acid sequence: CASSSLFRLYNEQFF.

The rearrangement joins TRBV6-2 or TRBV6-3 to TRBJ2-3, with 9 bases fitting TRBD2. This CDR3 is 18 amino acids long. Germline-derived CDR1 and CDR2 are MNHEY and SVGEGT. The junction had 17 bases not matched to a gene; V was cut back by 0 bases and J by 10 bases. The CDR3 DNA follows: TGTGCCAGCAGTTACTCGCCGACTAGCGGAGATGATATGGGTGCGCAGTATTTT. It translates to CASSYSPTSGDDMGAQYF.

The rearrangement uses TRBV7-2 and TRBJ1-5, with TRBD1 as a possible D gene (5 bases). CDR1 is SGHTA and CDR2 is FQGNSA in the germline V gene. The CDR3 spans 15 residues. Between the trimmed V and J ends, which lost 1 base and 5 bases, there was a span of 12 bases. The CDR3 sequence: CASSLVGGGHQPQHF. In nucleotides, the CDR3 is TGTGCCAGCAGCTTAGTGGGGGGTGGGCATCAGCCCCAGCATTTT. The full variable domain, rest sourced from reference TRBV7-2 and TRBJ1-5, is GAGVSQSPSNKVTEKGKDVELRCDPISGHTALYWYRQSLGQGLEFLIYFQGNSAPDKSGLPSDRFSAERTGGSVSTLTIQRTQQEDSAVYLCASSLVGGGHQPQHFGDGTRLSIL.

The V gene is TRBV7-9, the J gene TRBJ2-3; 8 nucleotides agree with TRBD2. Germline V lookup: CDR1 SEHNR, CDR2 FQNEAQ (reference sequence). V lost 4 bases and J lost 14; bases outside the gene matches: 5. The CDR3 runs 11 residues. The DNA for the CDR3 is TGTGCCAGCAGCTATACGGGACTAGTGTATTTT. It translates to CASSYTGLVYF.

This clone came up once. The rearrangement links TRBV28 to TRBJ1-4; D is unresolved. CDR3 length equals 15 residues. V gave up 1 base and J gave up 8 bases, with 14 bases separating them. CDR1 MDHEN and CDR2 SYDVKM come from the germline V gene. Here the CDR3 DNA reads TGTGCCAGCAGTTTATTTTCCAGTCCGGGGGAAAAACTGTTTTTT. This codes for CASSLFSSPGEKLFF.

The chain combines TRBV6-2 or TRBV6-3 with TRBJ1-2; the D gene is possibly TRBD1 (5 bases). CDR1 and CDR2 from the germline V gene are MNHEY and SVGEGT. CDR3 length: 15 residues. The V and J ends lost 0 bases and 1 base respectively, with 9 bases between them. The CDR3 nucleotides read TGTGCCAGCAGTTACTCCCGACAGTTTAACTATGGCTACACCTTC. Translation: CASSYSRQFNYGYTF.

The V and J genes are TRBV11-2 and TRBJ2-3, with 10 bases that match TRBD1. Trimming at V came to 6 bases and at J to 2 bases, leaving 5 bases not matched to a gene. Germline V CDR1 and CDR2: SGHAT, FQNNGV. This CDR3 is 15 amino acids long. The CDR3 bases are TGTGCCAGCAGTGACAGGGGGCTCCTCACAGATACGCAGTATTTT. Protein sequence: CASSDRGLLTDTQYF.

The CDR3: CASSLARDRGSRYGYTF. CDR3 DNA sequence: TGTGCCAGCAGTTTAGCCCGGGACAGGGGGTCCCGCTATGGCTACACCTTC. J is TRBJ1-2 and V is TRBV27, with 11 bases that match TRBD1. Germline V gene sequence: CDR1 MNHEY, CDR2 SMNVEV (reference sequence). The junction had 9 bases not matched to a gene; V was cut back by 2 bases and J by 4 bases. The CDR3 consists of 17 residues.

The rearrangement joins TRBV5-5 to TRBJ2-7; tentatively, D is TRBD2 (7 bases). CDR1 and CDR2 from the germline V gene are SGHKS and YYEKEE (reference sequence). Trimming shortened V by 1 base and J by 3 bases, and 11 bases separated the two germline ends. This CDR3 spans 14 amino acids. The CDR3 DNA reads TGTGCCAGCAGCTTGAGGGGGGGACTCTACGAGCAGTACTTC. It yields the protein CASSLRGGLYEQYF.

Only a few counts were recorded for this clone. The chain has TRBV14 and TRBJ1-1, with a tentative D call TRBD1 (6 bases). V shed 2 bases and J shed 5 bases, with 12 bases lying between them. CDR1 is SGHDN and CDR2 is FVKESK in the germline V gene. CDR3 length equals 14 residues. In DNA form, the CDR3 reads TGTGCCAGCAGCCAACAGGGAGGGGGAACTGAAGCTTTCTTT. It translates to CASSQQGGGTEAFF.

This clone was picked up one time. The chain has TRBV5-4 and TRBJ1-2; D is unclear. Trimming pared 4 bases from V and 4 bases from J, leaving 11 bases between. Germline V gives CDR1 SGHNT, CDR2 YYREEE (reference sequence). This CDR3 spans 13 amino acids. CDR3 coding DNA: TGTGCCAGCAGCCCTTATCGGGGCTATGGCTACACCTTC. Translated: CASSPYRGYGYTF.

The rearrangement uses TRBV6-5 and TRBJ2-1; a weak D match, TRBD1 (6 bases). V was pared by 3 bases and J by 2 bases, with 11 bases between. The CDR3 is 15 residues long. The germline V gene has CDR1 MNHEY and CDR2 SVGAGI. The CDR3 region is CASSYWGQPYNEQFF. The CDR3 bases are TGTGCCAGCAGTTATTGGGGGCAACCCTACAATGAGCAGTTCTTC.

V usage is TRBV7-2 and J usage is TRBJ1-4, with 7 bases aligning to TRBD1. CDR3 length equals 16 residues. V dropped 6 bases and J dropped 0; count of bases not matched to a gene: 7. In germline, CDR1 is SGHTA, CDR2 FQGNSA. In nucleotides, the CDR3 is TGTGCCAGCAGGCGCCAGGGACAGACAACTAATGAAAAACTGTTTTTT. Protein product: CASRRQGQTTNEKLFF.

This chain joins TRBV28 and TRBJ1-3, with a tentative D call TRBD1 (5 bases). The CDR3 runs 17 residues. V dropped 3 bases and J dropped 0 bases, with 15 bases sitting between them. Germline CDR1 is MDHEN and CDR2 is SYDVKM. CDR3 bases: TGTGCCAGCAGTTTTTACTGGCAGGGAAGCTCTGGAAACACCATATATTTT. It encodes CASSFYWQGSSGNTIYF.